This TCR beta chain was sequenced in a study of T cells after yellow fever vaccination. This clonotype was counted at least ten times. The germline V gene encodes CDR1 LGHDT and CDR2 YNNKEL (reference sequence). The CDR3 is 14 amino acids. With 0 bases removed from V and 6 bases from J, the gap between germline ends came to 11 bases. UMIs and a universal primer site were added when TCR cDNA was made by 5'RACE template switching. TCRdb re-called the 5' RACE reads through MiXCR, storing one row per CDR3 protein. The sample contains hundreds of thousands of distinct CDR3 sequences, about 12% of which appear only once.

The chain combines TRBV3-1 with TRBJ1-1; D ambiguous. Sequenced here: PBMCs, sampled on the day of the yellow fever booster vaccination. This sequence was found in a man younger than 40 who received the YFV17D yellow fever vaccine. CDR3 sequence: CASSQDYDLPEAFF. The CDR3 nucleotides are TGTGCCAGCAGCCAAGATTACGATCTCCCTGAAGCTTTCTTT.